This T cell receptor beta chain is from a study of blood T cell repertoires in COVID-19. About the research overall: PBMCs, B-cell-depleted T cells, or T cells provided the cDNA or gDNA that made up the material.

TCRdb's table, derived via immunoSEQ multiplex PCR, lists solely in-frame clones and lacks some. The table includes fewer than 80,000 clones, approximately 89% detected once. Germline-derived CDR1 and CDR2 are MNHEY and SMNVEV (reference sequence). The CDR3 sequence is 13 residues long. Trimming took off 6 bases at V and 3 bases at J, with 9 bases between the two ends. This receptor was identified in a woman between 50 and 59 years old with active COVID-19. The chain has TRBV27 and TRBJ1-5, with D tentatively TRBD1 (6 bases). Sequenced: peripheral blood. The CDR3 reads CASRGTFNQPQHF. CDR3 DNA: TGTGCCAGCAGGGGGACATTCAATCAGCCCCAGCATTTT.